The 5 T cell receptor beta chains below were found in one sample sequenced in a study of blood T cell repertoires in COVID-19. Profiling relied on immunoSEQ multiplex PCR, and the TCRdb table lists in-frame clones only, not all of them. The sample lists tens of thousands of clones; 80% to 90% were seen once. Sequenced input: peripheral blood. The source is a human donor in a cohort sampled during active COVID-19.

This clone was counted only a few times. The chain has TRBV7-6 and TRBJ1-6; D is ambiguous. Trimming took 1 base from V and 7 from J, leaving 5 bases between them. Germline lookup yields CDR1 SGHVS and CDR2 FNYEAQ. This CDR3 spans 13 amino acids. CDR3 DNA: TGTGCCAGCAGCTTAGACCGGAATTCACCCCTCCACTTT. Translating it yields CASSLDRNSPLHF.

The chain combines TRBV5-4 with TRBJ2-3; 8 bases map to TRBD2. V lost 4 bases to trimming and J lost 2 bases; unmatched junction nucleotides: 9. The V gene's germline CDR1 is SGHNT and CDR2 YYREEE (reference sequence). The CDR3 has 16 amino acids. This chain's CDR3 is CASSVRTSSNTDTQYF. CDR3 nucleotides: TGTGCCAGCAGCGTCCGGACTAGCTCCAACACAGATACGCAGTATTTT.

The chain joins TRBV7-8 to TRBJ2-7, with TRBD2 matching over 7 bases. Trimming at V came to 5 bases and at J to 0 bases, leaving 7 bases not matched to a gene. This CDR3 spans 15 amino acids. CDR1 and CDR2 from the germline V gene are SGHVS and FQNEAQ. DNA for the CDR3: TGTGCCAGCAGCATAAGCGGGAAAGGCTCCTACGAGCAGTACTTC. Amino acid sequence: CASSISGKGSYEQYF.

The rearrangement uses TRBV5-1 and TRBJ2-7; D is perhaps TRBD2 (6 bases). The CDR3 covers 14 residues. Germline V gene lookup returns CDR1 SGHRS and CDR2 YFSETQ. V shed 1 base and J shed 2 bases, with 10 bases lying between them. The CDR3 reads CASSLSGVTYEQYF. The CDR3 region has the DNA TGCGCCAGCAGCTTGTCGGGGGTCACCTACGAGCAGTACTTC.

The rearrangement joins TRBV27 to TRBJ2-1; 10 bases are shared with TRBD2. Germline-derived CDR1 and CDR2 are MNHEY and SMNVEV (reference sequence). The CDR3 has 19 residues. The V segment lost 3 bases and the J segment 9 bases; nucleotides outside the gene matches: 20. CDR3 DNA sequence: TGTGCCAGCAGTTTTGTTTCCCCTAGCGGGAGATTTATCCAGAGTGAGCAGTTCTTC. Residues: CASSFVSPSGRFIQSEQFF.